A selection of T cell receptor beta chains follows, all from one sample in a study of Ad26.COV2.S vaccination and SARS-CoV-2 variants. Measured with immunoSEQ multiplex PCR; TCRdb has only the in-frame clones, and not every one. The table lists about 350,000 clones, 70% to 90% of them singletons, with roughly 10% in the top ten. The sequences come from peripheral blood, collected in a trial of Ad26.COV2.S vaccine versus placebo. These receptor sequences come from a person aged 18-60 years who received the Ad26.COV2.S COVID-19 vaccine or a placebo. CDR3s include the opening cysteine and the closing phenylalanine or tryptophan.

V gene	J gene	CDR3 protein
TRBV7-9	TRBJ2-7	CASSLTRDRYEQYF
TRBV7-2	TRBJ2-3	CASSLTAGASTDTQYF
TRBV7-3	TRBJ2-3	CASGLAGGTDTQYF
TRBV11-2	TRBJ1-5	CASSSQENQPQHF
TRBV7-8	TRBJ1-2	CASSRGVLTGSNYGYTF
TRBV6-1	TRBJ1-4	CASSETWTGTNEKLFF
TRBV5-6	TRBJ1-4	CASSLGRGGPNEKLFF
TRBV6-2/TRBV6-3	TRBJ2-5	CASSPGQAWETQYF
TRBV3-1/TRBV3-2	TRBJ2-7	CASSQEGGTSYEQYF
TRBV18	TRBJ1-2	CASSPTPGDYGYTF
TRBV2	TRBJ1-4	CASLGDRLNEKLFF
TRBV25-1	TRBJ2-2	CASGEGQTYTGELFF
TRBV5-1	TRBJ1-1	CASSAGTGLNTEAFF
TRBV28	TRBJ2-7	CASSPFPDRLIPYEQYF
TRBV5-1	TRBJ1-1	CASSFTGNEQAFF
TRBV5-1	TRBJ1-6	CASSLRQGENSPLHF
TRBV7-2	TRBJ2-5	CASSQRGGRETQYF
TRBV11-2	TRBJ1-2	CASSPEGVVGYTF
TRBV19	TRBJ2-7	CASSLSGGSGGPYF
TRBV18	TRBJ2-7	CASSRLQDSSYEQYF
TRBV5-4	TRBJ1-1	CASSLPGETEAFF
TRBV9	TRBJ2-1	CASSVNSGSYNEQFF
TRBV7-8	TRBJ1-1	CASSLGGQEIRRTEAFF
TRBV4-2	TRBJ1-6	CASSPGDSPLHF
TRBV30	TRBJ2-2	CAWEGAGGLTGELFF
TRBV27	TRBJ1-6	CASSPIGSPLHF
TRBV6-5	TRBJ2-1	CASRYRALTWDNEQFF
TRBV14	TRBJ1-6	CASSQERVRGSPLHF
TRBV15	TRBJ1-1	CATSIGVFQKAFF
TRBV6-5	TRBJ2-7	CASSLVGRETYEQYF
TRBV3-1/TRBV3-2	TRBJ2-2	CASSQLDSGESELFF
TRBV2	TRBJ1-6	CASRTGVQNSPLHF
TRBV3-1/TRBV3-2	TRBJ2-3	CASSQDSRGTSGDTDTQYF
TRBV7-2	TRBJ2-3	CASSLGGLSTDTQYF
TRBV2	TRBJ1-4	CASSGSESTNEKLFF
TRBV19	TRBJ2-6	CASSSQRAGYSGANVLTF
TRBV12-5	TRBJ2-5	CASGLLAGGRETQYF
TRBV4-3	TRBJ1-6	CASSQDLGLNSPLHF
TRBV29-1	TRBJ1-2	CSAEGVGQTDGYTF
TRBV2	TRBJ2-3	CASSILQTDTQYF
TRBV5-6	TRBJ1-5	CASSFRSTGLNQPQHF
TRBV5-1	TRBJ2-6	CASSLGHVDAGANVLTF
TRBV4-2	TRBJ2-6	CASSQERTRGSGANVLTF
TRBV7-9	TRBJ1-4	CASSLGGNNEKLFF
TRBV6-5	TRBJ1-2	CASSSGRNFYGYTF
TRBV2	TRBJ2-1	CASSEGGTYNEQFF
TRBV7-8	TRBJ1-5	CASSLEGQWDNQPQHF
TRBV6-6	TRBJ1-2	CASRENYGYTF
TRBV27	TRBJ1-1	CASSLTGVNTEAFF
TRBV4-3	TRBJ2-3	CASSQEDGEYTQYF
TRBV6-5	TRBJ2-7	CASSYSQGAYEQYF